A selection of T cell receptor beta chains follows, all from one sample in a study of chronic HIV infection and antiretroviral therapy. TCRdb ran MiXCR on the 5' RACE reads and lists one entry per CDR3 protein. The sample gives approximately 47,000 distinct CDR3 sequences, 19% of which show up once; more than 2.5% is in the top ten. Sequencing was done on a sample of peripheral blood. These receptors all come from an adult who had HIV and had not received antiretroviral therapy, or was an uninfected healthy control (not recorded which). CDR3s include the opening cysteine and the closing phenylalanine or tryptophan. D genes are given only for firm matches. Clone size is given for some rows only: seen once, a few or many times, or a class if the clone is expanded.

d_gene	abundance	j_gene	v_gene	CDR3nt	CDR3aa
-	-	TRBJ2-7	TRBV20-1	TGCAGTGCTAGAGACCCGACGACAGGGAGGGGCTCCGAGCAGTACTTC	CSARDPTTGRGSEQYF
-	few	TRBJ1-6	TRBV12-3/TRBV12-4	TGTGCCAGCAGTTTGCAAGGTTATTCACCCCTCCACTTT	CASSLQGYSPLHF
TRBD2	-	TRBJ2-5	TRBV28	TGTGCCAGCAGTTTAGGGTTCCTAGCGGGAGGCCTGCGGAAGGCCCAGTACTTC	CASSLGFLAGGLRKAQYF
TRBD2	-	TRBJ2-1	TRBV6-4	TGTGCCAGCACGGAAACTAGCGGGAGGGATGTCGATGAGCAGTTCTTC	CASTETSGRDVDEQFF
-	few	TRBJ1-3	TRBV29-1	TGCAGCGCGGCCATCTACTCTGGAAACACCATATATTTT	CSAAIYSGNTIYF
TRBD2	few	TRBJ2-7	TRBV28	TGTGCCAGCAGCTGGACTAGCGGGAGGGCCGATTCCCGCTACGAGCAGTACTTC	CASSWTSGRADSRYEQYF
-	few	TRBJ1-1	TRBV28	TGTGCCAGCAGTTTAAGAATGAACACTGAAGCTTTCTTT	CASSLRMNTEAFF
TRBD2	few	TRBJ2-1	TRBV6-5	TGTGCCAGCAGTTATCGACTAGCGGGGAATGAGCAGTTCTTC	CASSYRLAGNEQFF
-	-	TRBJ2-3	TRBV12-3/TRBV12-4	TGTGCCAGCAGTTCCCAGGAAGGCCTTACCACAGATACGCAGTATTTT	CASSSQEGLTTDTQYF
-	few	TRBJ2-7	TRBV20-1	TGCAGTGTCCCAAGTGCGGTGGACGAGCAGTACTTC	CSVPSAVDEQYF
TRBD1	-	TRBJ2-2	TRBV6-5	TGTGCCAGCAGTTACGAGGGGACAGTGAACACCGGGGAGCTGTTTTTT	CASSYEGTVNTGELFF
TRBD1	few	TRBJ1-5	TRBV4-1	TGCGCCAGCAGCCAAGGACCGGGACAGGGTACGGATCAGCCCCAGCATTTT	CASSQGPGQGTDQPQHF
-	-	TRBJ2-7	TRBV2	TGTGCCAGCAGTGAAGGCGAGCAGTACTTC	CASSEGEQYF
TRBD2	few	TRBJ2-1	TRBV3-1	TGTGCCAGCAGCCATCAGGCGGGAGTGGGGAGCTCCTACAATGAGCAGTTCTTC	CASSHQAGVGSSYNEQFF
-	few	TRBJ2-7	TRBV6-6	TGTGCCAGCAGTTACTTTTCTTGGGGTAGCGAAAGGGAGCCCTACGAGCAGTACTTC	CASSYFSWGSEREPYEQYF
-	-	TRBJ1-3	TRBV29-1	TGCAGCGTTGAAGACGCCTTCTCTGGAAACACCATATATTTT	CSVEDAFSGNTIYF
-	-	TRBJ1-2	TRBV3-1	TGTGCCAGCAGCCTAAGACCCGAGTTTGGCTATGGCTACACCTTC	CASSLRPEFGYGYTF
-	-	TRBJ2-1	TRBV28	TGTGCCAGCAGTTTTCGTAGCCCAACCTACAATGAGCAGTTCTTC	CASSFRSPTYNEQFF
TRBD1	few	TRBJ1-5	TRBV24-1	TGTGCCACCAGTCTGGGACAGGGGGCTTTTGGGCCCCAGCATTTT	CATSLGQGAFGPQHF
TRBD2	few	TRBJ2-2	TRBV29-1	TGCAGCGTTGTGGGACTAGTGGGAACCGGGGAGCTGTTTTTT	CSVVGLVGTGELFF
-	few	TRBJ1-5	TRBV21-1	TGTGCCAGCAGCAAAAGGGGGGGCGGGAATCAGCCCCAGCATTTT	CASSKRGGGNQPQHF
-	-	TRBJ1-5	TRBV2	TGTGCCAGCAGTGAGGGCAGAATTAATCAGCCCCAGCATTTT	CASSEGRINQPQHF
-	-	TRBJ1-6	TRBV7-6	TGTGCCAGCAGCTCGACCGGGGGAATCTCACCCCTCCACTTT	CASSSTGGISPLHF
TRBD2	-	TRBJ2-7	TRBV10-3	TGTGCCATCAGTTTAACTAGCGGGATAAACGAGCAGTACTTC	CAISLTSGINEQYF
-	-	TRBJ2-7	TRBV29-1	TGCAGCGCCCGGTTCCAGGCCGGAGGAGGAGAGCAGTACTTC	CSARFQAGGGEQYF
-	once	TRBJ2-2	TRBV10-3	TGTGCCATCAGGAAGGCGGCCGCGAACACCGGGGAGCTGTTTTTT	CAIRKAAANTGELFF
-	few	TRBJ2-5	TRBV28	TGTGCCAGCAGTTCTCATAGTGGGGGTGGAGAGACCCAGTACTTC	CASSSHSGGGETQYF
TRBD1	-	TRBJ2-1	TRBV28	TGTGCCAGCAGTTCAACCGGGACAGCTCACAATGAGCAGTTCTTC	CASSSTGTAHNEQFF
-	few	TRBJ1-5	TRBV28	TGTGCCGGCGGAAATCAGCCCCAGCATTTT	CAGGNQPQHF
-	-	TRBJ2-3	TRBV2	TGTGCCAGCAAAAAGGGAGTATCAAATACGCAGTATTTT	CASKKGVSNTQYF
-	-	TRBJ2-7	TRBV27	TGTGCCAGGGCCCGGGACATTACCTACGAGCAGTACTTC	CARARDITYEQYF
TRBD2	few	TRBJ2-3	TRBV10-2	TGCGCCAGCAGTGAGTCGGGGAGCGGGAGGAGGGCAGATACGCAGTATTTT	CASSESGSGRRADTQYF
-	few	TRBJ2-5	TRBV5-5	TGTGCCAGCAGCTTGGTTCCGGGACGCCAAGAGACCCAGTACTTC	CASSLVPGRQETQYF
-	-	TRBJ1-1	TRBV7-3	TGTGCCAGCGGAAGGACATCCTCCACTGAAGCTTTCTTT	CASGRTSSTEAFF
-	few	TRBJ2-3	TRBV5-1	TGCGCCAGCAGCTCAGGTCCCACAGATACGCAGTATTTT	CASSSGPTDTQYF
-	few	TRBJ1-2	TRBV7-2	TGTGCCAGCTCAGCTTATATAGAAACCTATGGCTACACCTTC	CASSAYIETYGYTF
TRBD1	-	TRBJ1-4	TRBV29-1	TGCAGCGTTGGGGCAGGGGGCGCATCTAATGAAAAACTGTTTTTT	CSVGAGGASNEKLFF
TRBD2	-	TRBJ2-5	TRBV7-2	TGTGCCAGCGGGGGGGGACCCCAAGAGACCCAGTACTTC	CASGGGPQETQYF
-	few	TRBJ2-2	TRBV9	TGTGCCAGCAGCGGACCCCGGACAACGTCGCTGTTTTTT	CASSGPRTTSLFF
TRBD2	-	TRBJ2-7	TRBV5-1	TGCGCCAGCAGCTTGGAGCGGGGCACCTACGAGCAGTACTTC	CASSLERGTYEQYF
-	many	TRBJ1-2	TRBV7-9	TGTGCCAGCAGCTTAGTAGCGTGGGGAGAGTGGAACTATGGCTACACCTTC	CASSLVAWGEWNYGYTF
-	few	TRBJ2-7	TRBV30	TGTGCCTGGAGTGTCTCAGCGGGCCTCTCCTACGAGCAGTACTTC	CAWSVSAGLSYEQYF
TRBD1	-	TRBJ1-3	TRBV6-5	TGTGCCAGCAGTCTACAGGGGTTCCCTGGAAACACCATATATTTT	CASSLQGFPGNTIYF
-	-	TRBJ2-3	TRBV27	TGTGCCAGCAGGCAGGGGTCCACAGATACGCAGTATTTT	CASRQGSTDTQYF
TRBD2	-	TRBJ2-5	TRBV11-2	TGTGCCAGCAGCTGGGGGGGAGGGGAGACCCAGTACTTC	CASSWGGGETQYF
TRBD2	few	TRBJ2-1	TRBV5-4	TGTGCCAGCAGCTTGGGGCGGGAGGTATATGAGCAGTTCTTC	CASSLGREVYEQFF
TRBD1	-	TRBJ2-2	TRBV28	TGTGCCAGCTCGTATACAGGGGCCGGCGGGGAGCTGTTTTTT	CASSYTGAGGELFF
-	-	TRBJ1-5	TRBV4-1	TGCGCCAGCAGAGGGTTGGGGTATGGGCAGCCCCAGCATTTT	CASRGLGYGQPQHF
-	-	TRBJ2-7	TRBV25-1	TGTGCCAGCAGTGGTGGGGTCTACGAGCAGTACTTC	CASSGGVYEQYF
-	-	TRBJ2-3	TRBV28	TGTGCCAGCAGCCCTATGGGGGGCCGGGATAAGGCAGATACGCAGTATTTT	CASSPMGGRDKADTQYF
TRBD1	-	TRBJ2-7	TRBV29-1	TGCAGCGGAGGGACAGGGGGAACCTACGAGCAGTACTTC	CSGGTGGTYEQYF